These T cell receptor beta chains were read from a single sample in a study of blood T cell repertoires in COVID-19. Using immunoSEQ multiplex PCR, the repertoire was profiled, and TCRdb retains in-frame clones only, with some absent. The sample includes a few hundred thousand clones, approximately 86% seen only once; the top ten take less than 10%. Sequencing was carried out using peripheral blood. The receptor source for this set is a young man with active or convalescent COVID-19. Both conserved end residues are part of each CDR3. The D gene is left open where the match is weak. Clone size appears in some rows only: once, few, many, or a class for an expanded clone.

j_call | clone_size | v_call | d_call | cdr3_nt | cdr3_aa
TRBJ1-6 | NA | TRBV2 | NA | TGTGCCAGCAGTGAAGGGTTACCGGGTCTCATTTATAATTCACCCCTCCACTTT | CASSEGLPGLIYNSPLHF
TRBJ2-5 | NA | TRBV6-2/TRBV6-3 | NA | TGTGCCAACAGTTACCGACGGGGGACGAAAGAGACCCAGTACTTC | CANSYRRGTKETQYF
TRBJ1-2 | NA | TRBV14 | NA | TGTGCCAGCAGCCGAGGGATTAACTATGGCTACACCTTC | CASSRGINYGYTF
TRBJ2-7 | NA | TRBV12-5 | NA | TGTGCTAGTGGTTTGGTTCAAAACCCCGGCGAGCAGTACTTC | CASGLVQNPGEQYF
TRBJ2-1 | NA | TRBV5-1 | NA | TGCGCCAGCAGCTTGGTTCTCCAGAACAATGAGCAGTTCTTC | CASSLVLQNNEQFF
TRBJ1-4 | NA | TRBV4-2 | TRBD1 | TGTGCCAGCAGCCAAGAGAGGACAGGCAAAACTAATGAAAAACTGTTTTTT | CASSQERTGKTNEKLFF
TRBJ1-6 | NA | TRBV10-3 | NA | TGTGCCATCAGTGAGTCGGGCAGGGAAGCACCCCTCCACTTT | CAISESGREAPLHF
TRBJ2-5 | NA | TRBV7-6 | NA | TGTGCCAGCAGCTTAGAGTCTGAGCAAAAAGAGACCCAGTACTTC | CASSLESEQKETQYF
TRBJ1-1 | NA | TRBV27 | NA | TGTGCCAGCAGTTTAAGCTTCATGAACACTGAAGCTTTCTTT | CASSLSFMNTEAFF
TRBJ1-5 | NA | TRBV9 | NA | TGTGCCAGCAGCGTAGGGGGACTTTCTAATCAGCCCCAGCATTTT | CASSVGGLSNQPQHF
TRBJ1-5 | once | TRBV19 | TRBD1 | TGTGCCAGCGAGACCGGGACAGGGGGTACCAATCAGCCCCAGCATTTT | CASETGTGGTNQPQHF
TRBJ1-1 | NA | TRBV7-6 | TRBD1 | TGTGCCAGCAGCACAGGACAGGGGATCCGGAACACTGAAGCTTTCTTT | CASSTGQGIRNTEAFF
TRBJ1-4 | few | TRBV7-2 | NA | TGTGCCAGCAGCTTAGCGATGCCTCAAGGAGGCTTCTATGAAAAACTGTTTTTT | CASSLAMPQGGFYEKLFF
TRBJ1-6 | NA | TRBV11-2 | TRBD1 | TGTGCCAGCAGCTTATTAGGGACAGGGAATTCACCCCTCCACTTT | CASSLLGTGNSPLHF
TRBJ2-1 | NA | TRBV6-1 | TRBD1 | TGTGCCAGCAGTGCAATTCCGGGACAGGGCTGGAGTGAGCAGTTCTTC | CASSAIPGQGWSEQFF
TRBJ1-5 | NA | TRBV5-1 | TRBD1 | TGCGCCAGCAGCGCAGGGACAGGCAATCAGCCCCAGCATTTT | CASSAGTGNQPQHF
TRBJ2-3 | many | TRBV6-4 | TRBD2 | TGTGCCAGCAGTGAGTCTAGCGGTGGCACAGATACGCAGTATTTT | CASSESSGGTDTQYF
TRBJ2-1 | NA | TRBV27 | NA | TGTGCCAGCAGTTTCTTTCCCGTAGACTCCACAAATGAGCAGTTCTTC | CASSFFPVDSTNEQFF